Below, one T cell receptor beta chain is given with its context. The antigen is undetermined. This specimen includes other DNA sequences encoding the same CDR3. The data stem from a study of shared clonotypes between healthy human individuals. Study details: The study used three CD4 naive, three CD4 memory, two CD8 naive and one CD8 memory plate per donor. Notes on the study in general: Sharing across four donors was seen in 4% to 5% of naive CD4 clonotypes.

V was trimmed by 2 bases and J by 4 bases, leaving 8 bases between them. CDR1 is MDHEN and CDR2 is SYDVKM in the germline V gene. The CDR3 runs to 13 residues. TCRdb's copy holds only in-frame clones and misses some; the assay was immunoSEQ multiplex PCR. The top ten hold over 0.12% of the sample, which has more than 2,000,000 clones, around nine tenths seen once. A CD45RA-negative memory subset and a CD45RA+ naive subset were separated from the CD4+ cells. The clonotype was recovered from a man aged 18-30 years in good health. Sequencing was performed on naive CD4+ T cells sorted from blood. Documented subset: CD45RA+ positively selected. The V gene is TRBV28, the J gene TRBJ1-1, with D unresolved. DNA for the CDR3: TGTGCCAGCAGTTTACGGGGTGTCACTGAAGCTTTCTTT. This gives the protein CASSLRGVTEAFF. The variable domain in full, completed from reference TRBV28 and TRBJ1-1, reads DVKVTQSSRYLVKRTGEKVFLECVQDMDHENMFWYRQDPGLGLRLIYFSYDVKMKEKGDIPEGYSVSREKKERFSLILESASTNQTSMYLCASSLRGVTEAFFGQGTRLTVV.